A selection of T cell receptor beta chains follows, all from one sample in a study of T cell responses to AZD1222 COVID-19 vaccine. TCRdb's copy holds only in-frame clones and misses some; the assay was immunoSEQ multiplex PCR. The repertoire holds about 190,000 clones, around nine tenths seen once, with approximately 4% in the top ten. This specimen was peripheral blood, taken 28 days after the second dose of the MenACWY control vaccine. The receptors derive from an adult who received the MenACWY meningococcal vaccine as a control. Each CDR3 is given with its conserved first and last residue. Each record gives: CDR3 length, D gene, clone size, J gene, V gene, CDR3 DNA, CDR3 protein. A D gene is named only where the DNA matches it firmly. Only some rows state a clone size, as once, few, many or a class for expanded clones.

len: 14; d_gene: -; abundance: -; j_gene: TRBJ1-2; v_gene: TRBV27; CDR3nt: TGTGCCAGCAGTTTATCTCCTAAGGGGGACGGCTACACCTTC; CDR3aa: CASSLSPKGDGYTF
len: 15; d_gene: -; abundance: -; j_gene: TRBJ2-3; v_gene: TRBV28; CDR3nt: TGTGCCAGCAGACTGACCGGAGTGGCAACAGATACGCAGTATTTT; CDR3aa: CASRLTGVATDTQYF
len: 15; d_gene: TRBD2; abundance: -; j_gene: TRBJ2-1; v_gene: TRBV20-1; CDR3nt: TGCAGTGCTAGTCTCGCTAGCGGGAGGTACAATGAGCAGTTCTTC; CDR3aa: CSASLASGRYNEQFF
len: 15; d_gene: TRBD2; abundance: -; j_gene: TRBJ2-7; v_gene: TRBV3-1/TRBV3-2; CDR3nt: TGTGCCAGCAGCCAATACCCCGGACTAGCCTACGAGCAGTACTTC; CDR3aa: CASSQYPGLAYEQYF
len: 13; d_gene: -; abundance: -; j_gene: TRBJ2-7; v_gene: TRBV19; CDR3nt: TGTGCCAGTGGTAGGGAACTGGAGTTCGAGCAGTACTTC; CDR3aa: CASGRELEFEQYF
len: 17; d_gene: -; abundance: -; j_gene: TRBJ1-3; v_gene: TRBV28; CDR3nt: TGTGCCAGCAGTTCGTCCGGGGCCGTAGTGGGAAGAAACACCATATATTTT; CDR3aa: CASSSSGAVVGRNTIYF
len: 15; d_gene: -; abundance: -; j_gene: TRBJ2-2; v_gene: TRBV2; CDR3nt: TGTGCCTCCTCAGCGGCGGGCCCGAACACCGGGGAGCTGTTTTTT; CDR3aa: CASSAAGPNTGELFF
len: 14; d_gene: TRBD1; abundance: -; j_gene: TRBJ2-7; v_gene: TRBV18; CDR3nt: TGTGCCAGCTCACAACAGACACAGGGGAGAGAGCAGTACTTC; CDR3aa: CASSQQTQGREQYF
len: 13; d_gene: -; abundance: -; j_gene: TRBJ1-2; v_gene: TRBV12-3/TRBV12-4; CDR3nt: TGTGCCAGCATGGTCAGCACAAACTATGGCTACACCTTC; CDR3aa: CASMVSTNYGYTF
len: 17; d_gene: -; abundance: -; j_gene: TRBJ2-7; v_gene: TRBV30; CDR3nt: TGTGCCTGGAGTGTACGATTCTCGGGTACTTCCTCCTACGAGCAGTACTTC; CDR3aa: CAWSVRFSGTSSYEQYF
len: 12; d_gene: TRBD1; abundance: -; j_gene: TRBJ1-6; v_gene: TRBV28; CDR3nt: TGTGCCAGCAGTTTTCCGGACAGGGGCCTCCACTTT; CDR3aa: CASSFPDRGLHF
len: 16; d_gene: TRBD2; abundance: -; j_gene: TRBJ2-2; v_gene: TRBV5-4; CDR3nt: TGTGCCAGCAGCCGGGGACTAGCGGGACATAGCGGGGAGCTGTTTTTT; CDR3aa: CASSRGLAGHSGELFF
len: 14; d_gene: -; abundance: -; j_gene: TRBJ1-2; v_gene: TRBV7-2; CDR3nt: TGTGCCAGCAGCCCAAGCCGGGACAATTATGGCTACACCTTC; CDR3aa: CASSPSRDNYGYTF
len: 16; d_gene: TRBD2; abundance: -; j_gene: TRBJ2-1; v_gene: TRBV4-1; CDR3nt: TGCGCCAGCAGCTCGCGGACTAGCGGGAGTTTGAATGAGCAGTTCTTC; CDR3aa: CASSSRTSGSLNEQFF
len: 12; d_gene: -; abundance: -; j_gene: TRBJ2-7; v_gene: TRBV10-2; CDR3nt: TGCGCCAGCCGGGACCCCAATATGGAGCAGTACTTC; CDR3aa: CASRDPNMEQYF
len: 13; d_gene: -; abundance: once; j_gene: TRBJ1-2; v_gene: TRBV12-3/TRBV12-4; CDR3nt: TGTGCCAGCAGTTTAGCCAGGGGCTATGGCTACACCTTC; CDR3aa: CASSLARGYGYTF